This TCR beta chain was captured by sequencing in a study of shared clonotypes between healthy human individuals. Study context: Those who served as donors were a couple of women and a few men between the ages of 18 and 49. Findings and caveats of the study: Blood was the sole source, and tissue repertoires probably differ.

Those who donated, Caucasian adults without exception, all lived in Nashville, Tennessee. The unsorted samples had about 95 million PBMCs used for genomic DNA. TCRdb's table, derived via immunoSEQ multiplex PCR, lists solely in-frame clones and lacks some. Altogether approximately 500,000 clones are present, nearly 80% being singletons, with the ten largest covering around 13%. The CDR3 covers 14 residues. The germline V and J ends were trimmed by 3 bases and 3 bases, with 11 bases remaining between them. Germline V lookup: CDR1 LNHDA, CDR2 SQIVND (reference sequence). With regard to this clone: Its antigen is not identified.

V and J are TRBV19 and TRBJ1-1; D is undetermined. Sequences were obtained from PBMCs. The clonotype originates from a woman in her thirties or forties in good health. Some clones in this sample may be carry-over from other donors' samples. CDR3: CASSITGGYTEAFF. The CDR3 DNA reads TGTGCCAGTAGTATTACGGGCGGATACACTGAAGCTTTCTTT.